One sample yielded the 14 T cell receptor beta chains listed below, sequenced in a study of identifying expanded T cells in peripheral blood. Sequenced by immunoSEQ multiplex PCR; TCRdb stores in-frame clones only, minus some. The sample has about 84,000 clones, 75% to 90% seen once. Material: blood. The receptors originated from a person aged 18 to 69 in good health.

This rearrangement joins TRBV6-5 to TRBJ2-2; D is possibly TRBD1 (5 bases). The CDR3 length is 14 residues. The V and J ends lost 11 bases and 0 bases respectively, with 13 bases between them. The V gene's germline CDR1 is MNHEY and CDR2 SVGAGI. The CDR3 sequence is CASRRTTNTGELFF. In DNA, the CDR3 is TGTGCCTCTCGAAGGACAACGAACACCGGGGAGCTGTTTTTT.

This clone occurred once. CDR3 region: CASMGGVLGEQFF. In DNA form, the CDR3 reads TGTGCCAGCATGGGGGGGGTCCTTGGTGAGCAGTTCTTC. The chain couples TRBV27 to TRBJ2-1; 7 bases are shared with TRBD2. CDR3 size: 13 residues. Looked up from germline, CDR1 is MNHEY and CDR2 is SMNVEV (reference sequence). V shed 7 bases and J 9 bases; nucleotides not matched to a gene: 9.

This clone has only one observation. V and J are TRBV29-1 and TRBJ2-5; a weak D match, TRBD2 (6 bases). The CDR3 sequence is 14 residues long. Trimming removed 8 bases at V and 4 bases at J, with 20 bases between. Germline V gene lookup returns CDR1 SQVTM and CDR2 ANQGSEA. CDR3: CSPTGVVLGETQYF. In DNA, the CDR3 is TGCAGCCCTACGGGGGTGGTATTAGGAGAGACCCAGTACTTC.

The chain joins TRBV11-3 to TRBJ2-3; D call uncertain. The CDR3 has 16 residues. V shed 5 bases and J shed 4 bases, with 19 bases lying between them. Germline CDR1 and CDR2: SGHNT and YENEEA. The CDR3 nucleotides are TGTGCCAGCAGCCGGCGAGGACGGCGATCCCCAGATACGCAGTATTTT. Encoded protein: CASSRRGRRSPDTQYF.

V gene TRBV5-1 combines with J gene TRBJ2-7; 10 positions match TRBD1. This CDR3 contains 17 residues. The V and J ends lost 4 bases and 2 bases, in that order; junction bases with no gene match: 12. Germline values: CDR1 SGHRS, CDR2 YFSETQ. The CDR3 sequence is CASSARPPGQGPYEQYF. The CDR3 DNA reads TGCGCCAGCAGCGCGAGGCCTCCGGGACAGGGGCCCTACGAGCAGTACTTC.

The genes are TRBV27 and TRBJ1-1, with a tentative D call TRBD1 (6 bases). The CDR3 runs to 13 residues. Germline V gene data show CDR1 as MNHEY and CDR2 as SMNVEV (reference sequence). V gave up 1 base and J gave up 10 bases, with 13 bases separating them. This CDR3 is CASSLFRGSSAFF. The CDR3 region has the DNA TGTGCCAGCAGTTTATTCAGGGGAAGCTCAGCTTTCTTT.

The chain employs TRBV5-5 and TRBJ1-2; D is possibly TRBD1 (6 bases). Trimming took 2 bases from V and 6 from J, leaving 14 bases between them. The length of the CDR3 is 14 residues. The germline V gene encodes CDR1 SGHKS and CDR2 YYEKEE (reference sequence). CDR3 region: CASSLLYPGDGYTF. The CDR3, as DNA: TGTGCCAGCAGCTTACTTTACCCAGGGGATGGCTACACCTTC.

J is TRBJ1-2 and V is TRBV6-1; D not resolved. The CDR3 length is 12 residues. V was shortened by 3 bases and J by 2 bases, with 4 bases between the two germline ends. From germline, CDR1 is MNHNS and CDR2 SASEGT. As DNA, the CDR3 is TGTGCCAGCAGTGAGGGGAACTATGGCTACACCTTC. Translation: CASSEGNYGYTF.

This chain connects TRBV25-1 to TRBJ2-7, with D perhaps matching TRBD1 (6 bases). The V end lost 0 bases, the J end lost 3 bases, and 18 bases lay between the germline ends. The CDR3 contains 17 residues. CDR1 is MGHDK and CDR2 is SYGVNS in the germline V gene. DNA of the CDR3: TGTGCCAGCAGTGAATATTTCTCAGGGCAGGGGCGCTACGAGCAGTACTTC. Translated, it gives CASSEYFSGQGRYEQYF.

This chain links TRBV5-4 with TRBJ1-6, with D maybe TRBD1 (6 bases). V lost 9 bases and J 10 bases, leaving 17 bases between the germline ends. The CDR3 spans 13 residues. Germline V lookup: CDR1 SGHNT, CDR2 YYREEE (reference sequence). The CDR3 spells CATRTVPLSPLHF. In nucleotides, the CDR3 is TGTGCCACCAGGACAGTTCCCCTGTCACCCCTCCACTTT.

The rearrangement links TRBV9 to TRBJ1-1, with D tentatively TRBD1 (6 bases). Germline V gene data show CDR1 as SGDLS and CDR2 as YYNGEE. Trimming removed 0 bases at V and 0 bases at J, with 9 bases between. The CDR3 spans 15 residues. CDR3 DNA sequence: TGTGCCAGCAGCGTAGCGGGGGGCCTGAACACTGAAGCTTTCTTT. The encoded protein is CASSVAGGLNTEAFF.

The gene calls are TRBV7-2 and TRBJ2-3; TRBD1 might be the D (6 bases). Trimming shortened V by 0 bases and J by 2 bases, and 15 bases separated the two germline ends. Germline CDR1 SGHTA, CDR2 FQGNSA. This CDR3 is 17 amino acids long. The DNA of the CDR3 is TGTGCCAGCAGCTTAGCGTTGTACAGGGTAGACACAGATACGCAGTATTTT. This gives the protein CASSLALYRVDTDTQYF.

The chain employs TRBV2 and TRBJ2-2, with D maybe TRBD1 (5 bases). The ends were cut back, 6 bases at V and 8 bases at J, with 10 bases in the middle. CDR1 and CDR2 (germline): SNHLY, FYNNEI. The CDR3 contains 12 residues. The CDR3 region is CASRNRKGELFF. The CDR3 DNA reads as TGTGCCAGCAGGAACAGGAAGGGGGAGCTGTTTTTT.

The chain links TRBV6-5 to TRBJ1-5, with D perhaps TRBD1 (5 bases). Germline V gene data show CDR1 as MNHEY and CDR2 as SVGAGI. Between the trimmed V and J ends, which lost 7 bases and 2 bases, there was a span of 15 bases. The CDR3 sequence is 15 residues long. CDR3 nucleotide sequence: TGTGCCAGCATGACCCCGGGGCAGGGCAATCAGCCCCAGCATTTT. Translation gives CASMTPGQGNQPQHF.